One and the same sample provided the 15 T cell receptor beta chains below, sequenced in a study of shared T cell receptors in the human thymus (dated by TCRdb to the early 2020s). Library generation was performed with the immunoSEQ multiplex PCR assay. Held by TCRdb, this immuneACCESS table contains in-frame sequences only and omits some clones. Under half of the omission traces to an unresolved V gene where checked; the cause of the rest is unknown. This sample gives some 660,000 clones in total; about 89% of them show up just once. About 0.0094% of the sample lies in the top ten. The same sample was also used in a study of human thymus T cells.

The sample taken for sequencing was thymocytes. Receptors were obtained from a boy under three years old with a congenital heart defect. Donor details come from another sample of the same person, matched by shared clones.

V and J are TRBV4-3 and TRBJ2-5; 7 bases line up with TRBD2. The trim removed 0 bases at V and 3 bases at J, leaving 7 bases unmatched. Germline lookup yields CDR1 LGHNA and CDR2 YSLEER. The CDR3 spans 16 residues. CDR3 sequence: CASSQDIRLAEETQYF. In DNA, the CDR3 is TGCGCCAGCAGCCAAGATATTCGACTAGCCGAAGAGACCCAGTACTTC.

The chain links TRBV7-9 to TRBJ1-1, with TRBD1 as a possible D gene (5 bases). Germline-derived CDR1 and CDR2 are SEHNR and FQNEAQ (reference sequence). This CDR3 is 15 amino acids long. Trimming took 5 bases from V and 4 from J, leaving 17 bases between them. The CDR3 nucleotides are TGTGCCAGCAGCAGACCGGGGGGTTCGAGCACTGAAGCTTTCTTT. Protein product: CASSRPGGSSTEAFF.

V is TRBV20-1 and J is TRBJ2-1, with unresolved D. Germline V gene sequence: CDR1 DFQATT, CDR2 SNEGSKA (reference sequence). The CDR3 is made up of 11 amino acids. V was shortened by 4 bases and J by 9 bases, with 10 bases between the two germline ends. CDR3 sequence reads: CSAKASGEQFF. The DNA of the CDR3 is TGCAGTGCTAAAGCATCGGGTGAGCAGTTCTTC.

This clone was observed once. The chain couples TRBV4-3 to TRBJ1-3; 9 nucleotides match TRBD1. After removal of 3 bases from V and 3 bases from J, the junction contained 6 bases not matched to a gene. CDR3 length equals 16 residues. Germline V gene sequence: CDR1 LGHNA, CDR2 YSLEER. CDR3 sequence reads: CASSHTGQGLGNTIYF. CDR3 nucleotides: TGCGCCAGCAGCCACACGGGACAGGGTCTTGGAAACACCATATATTTT.

V gene TRBV2 combines with J gene TRBJ1-4; D is unclear. CDR1 is SNHLY and CDR2 is FYNNEI in the germline V gene. V was cut by 0 bases and J by 6 bases, with 8 bases left in between. This CDR3 is 14 amino acids long. CDR3 protein: CASSEARADEKLFF. CDR3 nucleotides: TGTGCCAGCAGTGAAGCGAGGGCTGATGAAAAACTGTTTTTT.

The J gene is TRBJ2-5, the V gene TRBV15; 13 nucleotides agree with TRBD2. The V gene end was trimmed by 3 bases and the J gene end by 2 bases; junction bases not matched to a gene: 3. Looked up from germline, CDR1 is LNHNV and CDR2 is YYDKDF (reference sequence). The CDR3 runs 16 residues. CDR3 amino acids: CATSRGLAGWQETQYF. In DNA, the CDR3 is TGTGCCACCAGCAGGGGACTAGCGGGGTGGCAAGAGACCCAGTACTTC.

The V gene is TRBV4-3, the J gene TRBJ1-5, with D hard to call. V gave up 0 bases and J gave up 0 bases, with 18 bases separating them. There are 19 residues in the CDR3. Germline CDR1 reads LGHNA; CDR2 reads YSLEER. This CDR3 reads CASSQDHYSESYSNQPQHF. Written as DNA, the CDR3 is TGCGCCAGCAGCCAAGATCATTACAGTGAATCCTATAGCAATCAGCCCCAGCATTTT.

The chain links TRBV4-3 to TRBJ1-5; 7 nucleotides align to TRBD1. The CDR3 consists of 17 residues. Per the germline V gene, CDR1 is LGHNA and CDR2 is YSLEER. Trimming cost V 4 bases and J 2 bases; bases outside gene matches: 11. CDR3 sequence reads: CASSPKHDREGNQPQHF. The CDR3 DNA sequence: TGCGCCAGCAGCCCTAAACACGACAGGGAGGGCAATCAGCCCCAGCATTTT.

This clone was observed a single time. The genes are TRBV14 and TRBJ1-1; a possible D gene is TRBD1 (6 bases). Looked up from germline, CDR1 is SGHDN and CDR2 is FVKESK. V was trimmed by 3 bases and J by 4 bases, leaving 9 bases between them. This CDR3 comprises 13 residues. CDR3 residues: CASSHRRGTEAFF. The CDR3 coding sequence is TGTGCCAGCAGCCATCGCAGGGGCACTGAAGCTTTCTTT.

This clone came up a few times. V usage is TRBV5-8 and J usage is TRBJ1-5; D not resolved. Germline V gene sequence: CDR1 SGHTS, CDR2 YDEGEE. V gave up 2 bases and J gave up 3 bases, with 18 bases separating them. The CDR3 consists of 17 residues. CDR3 in DNA: TGTGCCAGCAGCTTTAAGGCAGGCAAATTGTACAATCAGCCCCAGCATTTT. This encodes CASSFKAGKLYNQPQHF.

This chain uses TRBV28 with TRBJ1-1; TRBD1 is a possible D gene (5 bases). The V end was cut by 0 bases, the J end by 1 base, with 9 bases between. The CDR3 has 15 amino acids. Germline V CDR1 and CDR2: MDHEN, SYDVKM. The CDR3 sequence: CASSLCLTGNTEAFF. For the CDR3, the DNA is TGTGCCAGCAGTTTATGTCTAACAGGGAACACTGAAGCTTTCTTT. Drawing the rest from reference TRBV28 and TRBJ1-1, the complete variable domain is DVKVTQSSRYLVKRTGEKVFLECVQDMDHENMFWYRQDPGLGLRLIYFSYDVKMKEKGDIPEGYSVSREKKERFSLILESASTNQTSMYLCASSLCLTGNTEAFFGQGTRLTVV.

The V gene is TRBV10-1, the J gene TRBJ2-1; TRBD2 is a possible D gene (6 bases). CDR1 and CDR2 from the germline V gene are WNHNN and SYGVQD (reference sequence). The CDR3 length is 15 residues. V lost 5 bases and J 8 bases, leaving 19 bases between the germline ends. In DNA form, the CDR3 reads TGCGCCAGCAGTAACGGAGCGGGCGGTTCAGATGAGCAGTTCTTC. It encodes CASSNGAGGSDEQFF.

The genes are TRBV27 and TRBJ1-4; 10 bases are a match to TRBD1. This CDR3 has 17 residues. Germline V gives CDR1 MNHEY, CDR2 SMNVEV (reference sequence). V dropped 5 bases and J dropped 5; count of bases not matched to a gene: 11. As DNA, the CDR3 is TGTGCCAGCAGTGCCCGCAGCGGGACAGGGGAGAATGAAAAACTGTTTTTT. The encoded protein is CASSARSGTGENEKLFF.

This clone came up a few times. J is TRBJ1-1 and V is TRBV4-1; the D gene is possibly TRBD1 (6 bases). This CDR3 is built from 16 residues. CDR1 MGHRA and CDR2 YSYEKL come from the germline V gene. Trimming removed 1 base at V and 1 base at J, with 13 bases between. DNA of the CDR3: TGCGCCAGCAGCCAAGGGGCGACAGGTCCGAACACTGAAGCTTTCTTT. Residues: CASSQGATGPNTEAFF.

This chain joins TRBV4-3 and TRBJ2-7; the match to TRBD2 covers 13 bases. This CDR3 comprises 20 residues. The germline gives CDR1 LGHNA, CDR2 YSLEER. After removal of 0 bases from V and 0 bases from J, the junction contained 11 bases not matched to a gene. CDR3 sequence (DNA): TGCGCCAGCAGCCAAGATAGGAGACTAGCGGGGGGAGGGGACTCCTACGAGCAGTACTTC. This encodes CASSQDRRLAGGGDSYEQYF.